This entry concerns a single T cell receptor beta chain. What it binds is not known. The sample is drawn from a study of shared clonotypes between healthy human individuals. Study-level results: Clonotype sharing among donors, it was expected, would be affected by sequencing depth.

CDR3 length equals 14 residues. Trimming stripped 6 bases from V and 1 base from J, with 12 bases between. CDR1 and CDR2 (germline): KGHSH, LQKENI. Libraries were prepared by immunoSEQ multiplex PCR; TCRdb keeps only in-frame clonotypes and omits some of them. The sample shows some 2,500,000 clones, under 95% of them seen only once. V gene TRBV18 combines with J gene TRBJ2-5; the D gene is possibly TRBD1 (6 bases). Source material: naive CD4+ T cells from PBMCs. The subset here: CD45RA+ positively selected. The TCR comes from a man between 18 and 29 years old in good health. Some clones in this sample may be carry-over from other donors' samples. Written as DNA, the CDR3 is TGTGCCAGCTCTCTCAGGGGAATCCAAGAGACCCAGTACTTC. Its translation is CASSLRGIQETQYF.